Detailed here is one TCR beta chain. The record originates from a study of CXCR3-negative and CXCR3-positive naive CD8 T cells. cDNA libraries for TRB were generated by 5' RACE incorporating UMI labels. Reanalyzing the 5' RACE reads, TCRdb keeps one entry per CDR3 protein, without DNA. The repertoire table contains about 23,000 distinct CDR3 sequences. The CDR3 is made up of 12 amino acids. The V gene's germline CDR1 is LGHNA and CDR2 YNFKEQ. The sequenced material came from memory CD8+ T cells from blood. The V and J genes are TRBV4-2 and TRBJ1-2; TCRdb's D call, TRBD1, is unchecked because there is no DNA. This clonotype originated in a human donor in good health. Some clones in this sample may be carry-over from other donors' samples. CDR3 loop: CASSHTGDGYTF.